There are a few counts of the clone carrying this T cell receptor (beta chain). Its specificity is unknown. PCR involved 60 Vbeta and 13 Jbeta primers. Profiling relied on immunoSEQ multiplex PCR, and the TCRdb table lists in-frame clones only, not all of them. The sample contains roughly 110,000 clones, around 80% of which appear only once. These data originate in a study of cytomegalovirus exposure and HLA in healthy donors. The study's findings and limits: For cytomegalovirus status, the classifier reportedly gave diagnoses with high specificity and sensitivity.

The V segment lost 5 bases and the J segment 4 bases; nucleotides outside the gene matches: 7. The CDR3 has 14 amino acids. Germline loops: CDR1 SEHNR, CDR2 FQNEAQ (reference sequence). This receptor was identified in a man in his forties in good health and CMV-seronegative. Sequenced material: PBMCs. V usage is TRBV7-9 and J usage is TRBJ1-2, with 7 bases that match TRBD1. In DNA form, the CDR3 reads TGTGCCAGCAGCCAAGACAGGGCCAGCTATGGCTACACCTTC. Translation gives CASSQDRASYGYTF. The full variable domain, its missing parts supplied by reference TRBV7-9 and TRBJ1-2, is DTGVSQNPRHKITKRGQNVTFRCDPISEHNRLYWYRQTLGQGPEFLTYFQNEAQLEKSRLLSDRFSAERPKGSFSTLEIQRTEQGDSAMYLCASSQDRASYGYTFGSGTRLTVV.